This T cell receptor (beta chain) was identified during a study of blood T cells in healthy people across ages. V gave up 6 bases and J gave up 2 bases, with 17 bases separating them. The CDR3 runs 15 residues. Each sample had at least 6.5 million PBMCs isolated. With a J-beta primer mix and a sample-barcoded 5' primer, a second PCR ran about 6 to 11 cycles. A template-switch adaptor with 12 random nucleotides tagged each cDNA molecule. Using its own MiXCR run on the 5' RACE reads, TCRdb lists one record per CDR3 protein. Altogether roughly 680,000 distinct CDR3 sequences are present, 21% being singletons, with the ten largest covering 3.5% to 4%.

The source of this sequence is a man in his 70s in good health. Sequenced input: blood. The chain links TRBV12-3 or TRBV12-4 to TRBJ2-7; tentative D call: TRBD2 (5 bases). CDR3 residues: CASSQDGVATYEQYF. DNA for the CDR3: TGTGCCAGCAGCCAAGACGGGGTGGCCACCTACGAGCAGTACTTC.